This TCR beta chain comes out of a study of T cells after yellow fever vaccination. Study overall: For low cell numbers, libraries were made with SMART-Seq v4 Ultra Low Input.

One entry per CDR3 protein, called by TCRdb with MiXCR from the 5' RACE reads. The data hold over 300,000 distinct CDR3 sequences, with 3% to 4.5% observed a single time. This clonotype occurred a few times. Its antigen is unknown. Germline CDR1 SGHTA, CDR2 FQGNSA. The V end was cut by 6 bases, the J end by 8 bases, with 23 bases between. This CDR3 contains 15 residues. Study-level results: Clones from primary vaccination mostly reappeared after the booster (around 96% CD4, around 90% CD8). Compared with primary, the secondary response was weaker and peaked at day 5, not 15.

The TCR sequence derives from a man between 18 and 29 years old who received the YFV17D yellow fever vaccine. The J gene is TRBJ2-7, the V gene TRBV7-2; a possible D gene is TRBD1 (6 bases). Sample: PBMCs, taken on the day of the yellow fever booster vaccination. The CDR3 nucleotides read TGTGCCAGCAGGTCCCCGGGACACAATCCCGACCAGCAGTACTTC. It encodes CASRSPGHNPDQQYF.